Each of the 23 T cell receptor beta chains below was sequenced from the same sample in a study of T cell changes during pregnancy in multiple sclerosis. Sequencing used immunoSEQ multiplex PCR; TCRdb keeps in-frame clones, though not all of them. The data contain 84,000 or so clones, approximately 94% of them singletons. This specimen was peripheral blood, taken in the third trimester of pregnancy. Source of these receptors: a female donor with multiple sclerosis, enrolled in a pregnancy study.

The chain recombines TRBV27 with TRBJ2-1, with 10 bases identical to TRBD2. V shed 4 bases, J shed 4 bases, and the junction held 7 bases outside the gene matches. The CDR3 consists of 16 residues. Germline V gene data show CDR1 as MNHEY and CDR2 as SMNVEV (reference sequence). The CDR3 protein is CASSSRLAGSYNEQFF. CDR3 coding DNA: TGTGCCAGCAGTTCTAGACTAGCGGGTTCATACAATGAGCAGTTCTTC.

The chain joins TRBV27 to TRBJ2-5, with 8 bases fitting TRBD2. CDR3 length: 15 residues. The V gene end was trimmed by 5 bases and the J gene end by 3 bases; junction bases not matched to a gene: 8. Germline V gene lookup returns CDR1 MNHEY and CDR2 SMNVEV (reference sequence). In DNA, the CDR3 is TGTGCCAGCAGTGATCCGGGAGCGGGAGAAGAGACCCAGTACTTC. It specifies CASSDPGAGEETQYF.

This chain joins TRBV4-1 and TRBJ2-5, with D possibly being TRBD1 (6 bases). The end of the DNA is better explained by TRBJ2-7, so the J call may be wrong. Germline CDR1 is MGHRA and CDR2 is YSYEKL. This CDR3 spans 15 amino acids. The CDR3 sequence is CASSRRQEETYEQYF. The CDR3 DNA is TGCGCCAGCAGCCGTCGACAGGAGGAAACCTACGAGCAGTACTTC.

This clone was seen once. The V gene is TRBV10-3, the J gene TRBJ2-1, with 8 bases lining up with TRBD1. This CDR3 is built from 14 residues. V was pared by 5 bases and J by 7 bases, with 7 bases of the junction left unmatched. Looked up from germline, CDR1 is ENHRY and CDR2 is SYGVKD. Here the CDR3 DNA reads TGTGCCATCAGTACAGGGGGTAGGAGGAATGAGCAGTTCTTC. Protein sequence: CAISTGGRRNEQFF.

V and J are TRBV19 and TRBJ2-7; 7 bases map to TRBD2. The CDR3 loop spans 15 amino acids. Trimming removed 3 bases from V and 2 bases from J; junction bases left unmatched: 7. CDR1 is LNHDA and CDR2 is SQIVND in the germline V gene (reference sequence). The CDR3 DNA sequence: TGTGCCAGTAGTATGGAACTAGCGCCCACCTACGAGCAGTACTTC. Protein product: CASSMELAPTYEQYF.

This chain connects TRBV5-1 to TRBJ2-1, with TRBD2 identical over 14 bases. Germline-derived CDR1 and CDR2 are SGHRS and YFSETQ. The CDR3 length is 18 residues. V shed 3 bases, J shed 10 bases, and the junction held 15 bases outside the gene matches. CDR3 DNA: TGCGCCAGCAGCTGGTTTGGGACTAGCGGGAGCATATCCGACGAGCAGTTCTTC. This encodes CASSWFGTSGSISDEQFF.

The V gene is TRBV19, the J gene TRBJ2-7; 7 bases are shared with TRBD2. The germline CDR1 and CDR2 sequences are LNHDA and SQIVND (reference sequence). Trimming took 3 bases from V and 3 from J; bases not matched to a gene: 11. The length of the CDR3 is 16 residues. Here the CDR3 DNA reads TGTGCCAGTAGTATGGGATCTAGCGGAGGATACTACGAGCAGTACTTC. It translates to CASSMGSSGGYYEQYF.

On this clone itself: Other DNA sequences in this sample translate to the same CDR3. V and J are TRBV19 and TRBJ2-1; TRBD1 matches at 9 bases. Per germline, CDR1 LNHDA and CDR2 SQIVND (reference sequence). Trimming removed 9 bases from V and 6 bases from J; junction bases left unmatched: 6. The CDR3 extends over 13 amino acids. The CDR3 DNA sequence: TGTGCCAGCCGACAGGGGGTGGGCAATGAGCAGTTCTTC. This sequence encodes CASRQGVGNEQFF. The full variable domain, completed using reference TRBV19 and TRBJ2-1, is DGGITQSPKYLFRKEGQNVTLSCEQNLNHDAMYWYRQDPGQGLRLIYYSQIVNDFQKGDIAEGYSVSREKKESFPLTVTSAQKNPTAFYLCASRQGVGNEQFFGPGTRLTVL.

The chain is built from TRBV7-2 and TRBJ2-3; 9 nucleotides line up with TRBD1. Germline CDR1 is SGHTA and CDR2 is FQGNSA. V lost 8 bases, J lost 4 bases, and 7 bases stayed unmatched. CDR3 length: 14 amino acids. The CDR3 here is CASQPGQGSDTQYF. DNA of the CDR3: TGTGCCAGCCAACCGGGACAGGGCTCAGATACGCAGTATTTT.

The chain links TRBV7-9 to TRBJ2-5; 10 positions match TRBD1. Germline assignment: CDR1 SEHNR and CDR2 FQNEAQ (reference sequence). This CDR3 is 13 amino acids long. Trimming cost V 5 bases and J 6 bases; bases outside gene matches: 3. CDR3 sequence: CASSRDRGKTQYF. The CDR3 region has the DNA TGTGCCAGCAGCAGGGACAGGGGAAAGACCCAGTACTTC.

CDR3 sequence reads: CASKKSAASGSAQYF. DNA for the CDR3: TGTGCCAGCAAGAAGTCGGCCGCATCGGGAAGTGCGCAGTATTTT. The V call is TRBV9, the J call TRBJ2-3; maybe TRBD2 (5 bases). CDR1 is SGDLS and CDR2 is YYNGEE in the germline V gene. V gave up 6 bases and J gave up 10 bases, with 24 bases separating them. CDR3 length equals 15 residues.

The chain carries TRBV19 and TRBJ2-7, with D maybe TRBD1 (6 bases). V was shortened by 1 base and J by 2 bases, with 12 bases between the two germline ends. The germline V gene encodes CDR1 LNHDA and CDR2 SQIVND (reference sequence). This CDR3 region has 15 residues. CDR3 sequence reads: CASSIGSGVPYEQYF. The CDR3 DNA reads TGTGCCAGTAGTATAGGGTCAGGGGTCCCCTACGAGCAGTACTTC.

The genes are TRBV25-1 and TRBJ2-7, with unresolved D. This CDR3 comprises 11 residues. The germline gives CDR1 MGHDK, CDR2 SYGVNS. V lost 3 bases, J lost 4 bases, and 4 bases lay in between. CDR3 sequence reads: CASSESYEQYF. For the CDR3, the DNA is TGTGCCAGCAGTGAGAGTTACGAGCAGTACTTC.

The chain couples TRBV7-8 to TRBJ2-7, with a tentative D call TRBD2 (6 bases). V lost 4 bases to trimming and J lost 2 bases, with 9 bases between them. Germline V CDR1 and CDR2: SGHVS, FQNEAQ. The CDR3 contains 13 residues. CDR3 in amino acids: CASSSGRPYEQYF. The CDR3 nucleotides read TGTGCCAGCAGCTCGGGGAGGCCCTACGAGCAGTACTTC.

In DNA form, the CDR3 reads TGCGCCAGCAGCTTGGGACAGTCTGGAAACACCATATATTTT. Its protein is CASSLGQSGNTIYF. The rearrangement uses TRBV5-1 and TRBJ1-3; TRBD1 is a possible D gene (5 bases). The CDR3 totals 14 residues. Germline CDR1 SGHRS, CDR2 YFSETQ. V dropped 0 bases and J dropped 1 base, with 5 bases sitting between them.

J is TRBJ1-4 and V is TRBV28; D is ambiguous. CDR3 length: 13 residues. The germline CDR1 and CDR2 sequences are MDHEN and SYDVKM. Trimming removed 7 bases at V and 5 bases at J, with 11 bases between. CDR3 residues: CASKEIMNEKLFF. In DNA form, the CDR3 reads TGTGCCAGCAAGGAGATTATGAATGAAAAACTGTTTTTT.

V usage is TRBV19 and J usage is TRBJ2-7; tentatively, D is TRBD2 (6 bases). Germline CDR1 and CDR2: LNHDA and SQIVND (reference sequence). The V and J ends lost 3 bases and 3 bases respectively, with 12 bases between them. This CDR3 region has 14 residues. Here the CDR3 reads CASSMRGEVYEQYF. The CDR3, as DNA: TGTGCCAGTAGTATGCGGGGAGAGGTCTACGAGCAGTACTTC. Together with reference TRBV19 and TRBJ2-7, the CDR3 gives the full variable domain: DGGITQSPKYLFRKEGQNVTLSCEQNLNHDAMYWYRQDPGQGLRLIYYSQIVNDFQKGDIAEGYSVSREKKESFPLTVTSAQKNPTAFYLCASSMRGEVYEQYFGPGTRLTVT.

V is TRBV5-4 and J is TRBJ1-1; 7 bases are a match to TRBD1. Germline V gives CDR1 SGHNT, CDR2 YYREEE (reference sequence). V shed 6 bases, J shed 4 bases, and the junction held 18 bases outside the gene matches. The CDR3 contains 17 residues. The chain's CDR3 is CASIKRKGTAAITEAFF. The CDR3 coding sequence is TGTGCCAGCATTAAACGAAAGGGGACAGCAGCCATCACTGAAGCTTTCTTT.

The chain carries TRBV27 and TRBJ1-1, with D possibly matching TRBD1 (5 bases). The germline CDR1 and CDR2 sequences are MNHEY and SMNVEV (reference sequence). Trimming cost V 2 bases and J 5 bases, with 12 bases left between them. The CDR3 consists of 14 residues. DNA of the CDR3: TGTGCCAGCAGTTTAAGGGTGGGGGGAACTGAAGCTTTCTTT. As protein: CASSLRVGGTEAFF.

The chain employs TRBV7-9 and TRBJ1-1, with 8 positions matching TRBD1. Germline CDR1 and CDR2: SEHNR and FQNEAQ (reference sequence). J lost 5 bases, V lost 5 bases, and 7 bases had no gene match. The CDR3 loop spans 14 amino acids. The CDR3 region has the DNA TGTGCCAGCAGCCCCTGGACAGGGAAGACTGAAGCTTTCTTT. This translates into CASSPWTGKTEAFF.

This clone has just a few counts. The chain recombines TRBV19 with TRBJ1-5; no reliable D call. The CDR3 is 12 amino acids. The V end lost 5 bases, the J end lost 1 base, and 3 bases lay between the germline ends. Looked up from germline, CDR1 is LNHDA and CDR2 is SQIVND (reference sequence). The CDR3 loop reads CASSGSNQPQHF. CDR3 nucleotides: TGTGCCAGTAGTGGCAGCAATCAGCCCCAGCATTTT.

The rearrangement uses TRBV2 and TRBJ2-7, with 8 nucleotides matching TRBD2. Germline CDR1 is SNHLY and CDR2 is FYNNEI. The CDR3 has 15 residues. Trimming removed 2 bases from V and 3 bases from J; junction bases left unmatched: 6. In nucleotides, the CDR3 is TGTGCCAGCAGTGAACCGGCGGGAGGATACTACGAGCAGTACTTC. Amino acid sequence: CASSEPAGGYYEQYF.

The chain is built from TRBV7-9 and TRBJ2-2; no reliable D call. CDR3 length equals 14 residues. V lost 6 bases and J lost 1, with 9 bases in between. Germline V gene sequence: CDR1 SEHNR, CDR2 FQNEAQ (reference sequence). DNA of the CDR3: TGTGCCAGCAGTCTCGCGGTGAACACCGGGGAGCTGTTTTTT. This sequence encodes CASSLAVNTGELFF.